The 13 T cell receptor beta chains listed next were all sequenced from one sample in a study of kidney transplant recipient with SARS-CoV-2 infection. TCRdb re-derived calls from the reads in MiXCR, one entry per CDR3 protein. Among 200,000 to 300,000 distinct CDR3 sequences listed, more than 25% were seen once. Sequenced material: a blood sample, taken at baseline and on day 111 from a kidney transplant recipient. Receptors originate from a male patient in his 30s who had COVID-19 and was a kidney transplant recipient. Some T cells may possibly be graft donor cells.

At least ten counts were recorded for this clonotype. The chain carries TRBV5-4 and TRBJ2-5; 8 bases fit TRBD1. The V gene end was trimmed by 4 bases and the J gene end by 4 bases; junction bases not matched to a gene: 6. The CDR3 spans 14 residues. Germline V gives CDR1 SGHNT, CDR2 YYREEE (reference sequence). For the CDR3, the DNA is TGTGCCAGCAGCACGGACAGGGCGCGAGAGACCCAGTACTTC. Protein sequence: CASSTDRARETQYF.

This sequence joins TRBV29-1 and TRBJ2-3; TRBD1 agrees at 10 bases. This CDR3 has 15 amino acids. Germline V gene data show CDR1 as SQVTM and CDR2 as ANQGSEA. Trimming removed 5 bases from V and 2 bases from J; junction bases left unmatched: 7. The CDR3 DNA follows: TGCAGCGTTTTTGGACAGGGGGGGTTCACAGATACGCAGTATTTT. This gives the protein CSVFGQGGFTDTQYF.

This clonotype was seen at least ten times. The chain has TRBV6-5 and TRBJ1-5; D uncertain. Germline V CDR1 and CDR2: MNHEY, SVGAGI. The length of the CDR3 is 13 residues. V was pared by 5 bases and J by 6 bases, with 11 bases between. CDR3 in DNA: TGTGCCAGCAGTGAGACCGACGTTCAGCCCCAGCATTTT. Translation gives CASSETDVQPQHF.

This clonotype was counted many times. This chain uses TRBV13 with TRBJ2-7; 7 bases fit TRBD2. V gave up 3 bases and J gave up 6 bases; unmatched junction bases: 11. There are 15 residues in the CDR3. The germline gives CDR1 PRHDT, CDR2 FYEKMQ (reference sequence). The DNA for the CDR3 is TGTGCCAGCAGCTTGATGAGCGGGGTAGATGGCGAGCAGTACTTC. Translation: CASSLMSGVDGEQYF. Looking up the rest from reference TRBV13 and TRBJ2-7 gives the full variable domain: AAGVIQSPRHLIKEKRETATLKCYPIPRHDTVYWYQQGPGQDPQFLISFYEKMQSDKGSIPDRFSAQQFSDYHSELNMSSLELGDSALYFCASSLMSGVDGEQYFGPGTRLTVT.

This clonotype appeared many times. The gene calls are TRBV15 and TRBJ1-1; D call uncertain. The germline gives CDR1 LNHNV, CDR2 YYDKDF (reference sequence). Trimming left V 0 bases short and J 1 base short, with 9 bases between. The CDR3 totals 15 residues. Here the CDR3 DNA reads TGTGCCACCAGCAGAGATGCCTCGGGGAACACTGAAGCTTTCTTT. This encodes CATSRDASGNTEAFF.

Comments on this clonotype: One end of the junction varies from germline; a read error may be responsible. CDR3: CASGQERPAGDYTDTQYF. The CDR3 nucleotides read TGTGCCAGCGGCCAAGAACGGCCAGCGGGGGATTACACAGATACGCAGTATTTT. The V gene is TRBV14, the J gene TRBJ2-3; 8 bases are a match to TRBD2. This CDR3 has 18 residues. Germline lookup yields CDR1 SGHDN and CDR2 FVKESK.

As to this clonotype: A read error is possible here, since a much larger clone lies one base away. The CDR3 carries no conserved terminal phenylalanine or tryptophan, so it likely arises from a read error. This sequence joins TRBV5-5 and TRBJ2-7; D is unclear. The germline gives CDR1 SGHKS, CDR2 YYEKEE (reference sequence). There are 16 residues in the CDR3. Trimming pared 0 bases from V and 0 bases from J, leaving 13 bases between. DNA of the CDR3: TGTGCCAGCAGCTTGGGGGCCAGGATTGCCTCCTACGAGCAGTACCTC. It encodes CASSLGARIASYEQYL.

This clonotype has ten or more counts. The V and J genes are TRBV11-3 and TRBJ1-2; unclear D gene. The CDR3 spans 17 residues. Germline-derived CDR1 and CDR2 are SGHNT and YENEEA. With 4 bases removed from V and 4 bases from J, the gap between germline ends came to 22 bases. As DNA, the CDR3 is TGTGCCAGCAGCTATTCTCTCGATCTCGGAAAGACCTATGGCTACACCTTC. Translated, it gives CASSYSLDLGKTYGYTF.

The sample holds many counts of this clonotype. The CDR3 DNA sequence: TGCAGTGCTAGAGCCACCGAGGGGCAGACTAGCAATCAGCCCCAGCATTTT. Translated, it gives CSARATEGQTSNQPQHF. The chain couples TRBV20-1 to TRBJ1-5; D is perhaps TRBD1 (5 bases). Germline CDR1 reads DFQATT; CDR2 reads SNEGSKA (reference sequence). Between the trimmed V and J ends, which lost 1 base and 0 bases, there was a span of 16 bases. The CDR3 length is 17 residues.

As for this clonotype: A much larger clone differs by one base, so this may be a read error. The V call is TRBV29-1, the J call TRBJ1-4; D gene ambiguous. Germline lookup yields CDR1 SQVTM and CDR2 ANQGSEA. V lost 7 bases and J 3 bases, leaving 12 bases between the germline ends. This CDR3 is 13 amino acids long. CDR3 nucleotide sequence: TGCAGCGCTTCGGGGTCACCTAATGAAAAACTGTTTTTT. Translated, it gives CSASGSPNEKLFF.

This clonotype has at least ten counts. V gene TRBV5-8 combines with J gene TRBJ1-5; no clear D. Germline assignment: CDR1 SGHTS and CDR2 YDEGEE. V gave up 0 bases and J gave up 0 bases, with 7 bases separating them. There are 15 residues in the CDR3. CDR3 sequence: CASSLGLNSNQPQHF. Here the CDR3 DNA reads TGTGCCAGCAGCTTGGGACTGAATAGCAATCAGCCCCAGCATTTT.

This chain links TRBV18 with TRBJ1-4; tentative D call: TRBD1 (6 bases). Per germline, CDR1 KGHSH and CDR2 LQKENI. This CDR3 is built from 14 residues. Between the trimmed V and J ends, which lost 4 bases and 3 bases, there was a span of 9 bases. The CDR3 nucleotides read TGTGCCAGCTCACGACAGGAACCTAATGAAAAACTGTTTTTT. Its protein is CASSRQEPNEKLFF. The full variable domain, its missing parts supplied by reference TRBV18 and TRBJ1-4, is NAGVMQNPRHLVRRRGQEARLRCSPMKGHSHVYWYRQLPEEGLKFMVYLQKENIIDESGMPKERFSAEFPKEGPSILRIQQVVRGDSAAYFCASSRQEPNEKLFFGSGTQLSVL.

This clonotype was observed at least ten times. CDR3 DNA: TGTGCCAGCAGCACCTTGATGTTTACCCGAAAGACCTATGGCTACACCTTC. Translation gives CASSTLMFTRKTYGYTF. The chain has TRBV7-8 and TRBJ1-2; no firm D call. The germline V and J ends were trimmed by 5 bases and 4 bases, with 23 bases remaining between them. The CDR3 is 17 residues long. Germline V lookup: CDR1 SGHVS, CDR2 FQNEAQ.